The next 31 T cell receptor beta chains were all read from a single sample in a study of CD4 T cells in relation to SARS-CoV-2 and coronaviruses. Profiled with immunoSEQ multiplex PCR; TCRdb holds only in-frame clones, not every one. The sample contains some 40,000 clones, 82% of which appear only once. These receptors' antigens are unknown. The sequenced sample consisted of naive CD4+ T cells from PBMCs, cultured in vitro. The subset: naive CD4+ T cells isolated by negative enrichment. These receptors originate from an adult with COVID-19.

The rearrangement links TRBV6-2 or TRBV6-3 to TRBJ1-1; D gene ambiguous. Germline-derived CDR1 and CDR2 are MNHEY and SVGEGT. The germline V and J ends were trimmed by 4 bases and 1 base, with 7 bases remaining between them. The CDR3 has 13 amino acids. The chain's CDR3 is CASSSVTNTEAFF. DNA for the CDR3: TGTGCCAGCAGTTCAGTTACGAACACTGAAGCTTTCTTT.

This clone was seen just once. The chain employs TRBV4-3 and TRBJ2-1; 7 nucleotides align to TRBD2. This CDR3 comprises 16 residues. J lost 1 base, V lost 0 bases, and 3 bases had no gene match. From germline, CDR1 is LGHNA and CDR2 YSLEER. CDR3 loop: CASSQDGGSSYNEQFF. The DNA of the CDR3 is TGCGCCAGCAGCCAAGATGGCGGGAGTTCCTACAATGAGCAGTTCTTC.

V and J are TRBV24-1 and TRBJ2-2; D unclear. This CDR3 has 12 residues. V was clipped by 6 bases and J by 6 bases, with 7 bases between them. The germline CDR1 and CDR2 sequences are KGHDR and SFDVKD. The DNA for the CDR3 is TGTGCCACCAGTAAGGGCCCCGGGGAGCTGTTTTTT. This gives the protein CATSKGPGELFF.

The chain combines TRBV4-1 with TRBJ1-4; D gene unclear. The CDR3 consists of 16 residues. Germline V gene data show CDR1 as MGHRA and CDR2 as YSYEKL. V lost 1 base and J 4 bases, leaving 13 bases between the germline ends. The CDR3 loop is CASSQAQGRSNEKLFF. In DNA form, the CDR3 reads TGCGCCAGCAGCCAAGCCCAAGGACGGAGTAATGAAAAACTGTTTTTT.

This clone is a singleton in its sample. The chain links TRBV28 to TRBJ1-6, with a weak D call TRBD1 (6 bases). Trimming took off 7 bases at V and 0 bases at J, with 22 bases between the two ends. Germline V gene sequence: CDR1 MDHEN, CDR2 SYDVKM. The CDR3 length is 19 residues. The CDR3 is CASNAPGAPRSSYNSPLHF. Written as DNA, the CDR3 is TGTGCCAGCAATGCGCCGGGGGCCCCAAGGAGCTCCTATAATTCACCCCTCCACTTT.

The chain couples TRBV4-1 to TRBJ1-5; no clear D. The CDR3 runs to 15 residues. CDR1 and CDR2 (germline): MGHRA, YSYEKL. The V and J ends lost 1 base and 1 base respectively, with 8 bases between them. The CDR3 nucleotides are TGCGCCAGCAGCCAAGTAACGGGAAGCAATCAGCCCCAGCATTTT. Amino acid sequence: CASSQVTGSNQPQHF.

The chain uses TRBV28 and TRBJ2-7; 7 nucleotides line up with TRBD1. This CDR3 has 13 amino acids. Germline V gene data show CDR1 as MDHEN and CDR2 as SYDVKM. The V gene end was trimmed by 3 bases and the J gene end by 3 bases; junction bases not matched to a gene: 2. The CDR3 spells CASSLTGNYEQYF. The CDR3 nucleotides read TGTGCCAGCAGTTTGACAGGGAACTACGAGCAGTACTTC.

This sequence joins TRBV7-3 and TRBJ2-1; TRBD2 agrees at 13 bases. The length of the CDR3 is 16 residues. V shed 2 bases and J 7 bases; nucleotides not matched to a gene: 5. The germline gives CDR1 SGHTA, CDR2 FQGTGA. This CDR3 reads CASSLGPGLAGNEQFF. Written as DNA, the CDR3 is TGTGCCAGCAGCTTAGGGCCGGGACTAGCGGGAAATGAGCAGTTCTTC. Variable domain in full (rest from reference TRBV7-3 and TRBJ2-1): GAGVSQTPSNKVTEKGKYVELRCDPISGHTALYWYRQSLGQGPEFLIYFQGTGAADDSGLPNDRFFAVRPEGSVSTLKIQRTERGDSAVYLCASSLGPGLAGNEQFFGPGTRLTVL.

The rearrangement joins TRBV7-2 to TRBJ2-2, with a possible D match to TRBD2 (6 bases). The CDR3 length is 15 residues. The V end was cut by 2 bases, the J end by 5 bases, with 12 bases between. CDR1 and CDR2 from the germline V gene are SGHTA and FQGNSA. The CDR3 nucleotides read TGTGCCAGCAGCTTACGGGGGAGAATGACCGGGGAGCTGTTTTTT. Protein product: CASSLRGRMTGELFF.

This chain connects TRBV3-1 (or the pseudogene TRBV3-2) to TRBJ2-1; TRBD2 aligns across 7 bases. CDR1 is LGHDT and CDR2 is YNNKEL in the germline V gene (reference sequence). CDR3 length equals 13 residues. Losses at the gene ends were 5 bases for V and 10 bases for J; bases not matched to a gene: 8. CDR3 in DNA: TGTGCCAGCAGCTTTAGACTAGCAGGCGAGCAGTTCTTC. Its translation is CASSFRLAGEQFF.

The rearrangement links TRBV28 to TRBJ2-7, with D maybe TRBD2 (6 bases). The ends were cut back, 3 bases at V and 4 bases at J, with 13 bases in the middle. Germline V gene sequence: CDR1 MDHEN, CDR2 SYDVKM. The CDR3 consists of 14 residues. DNA of the CDR3: TGTGCCAGCAGTTTCCCCCCGGCGGGGTACGAGCAGTACTTC. Translation: CASSFPPAGYEQYF.

V is TRBV18 and J is TRBJ2-7; TRBD1 or TRBD2 may be the D gene (5 bases each). In germline, CDR1 is KGHSH, CDR2 LQKENI. V lost 3 bases to trimming and J lost 4 bases, with 16 bases between them. The CDR3 covers 15 residues. The CDR3 loop is CASSPSGGGRYEQYF. CDR3 DNA: TGTGCCAGCTCACCGTCTGGTGGGGGTCGATACGAGCAGTACTTC.

The chain has TRBV15 and TRBJ2-7; tentative D call: TRBD1 (5 bases). The CDR3 totals 14 residues. Trimming cost V 3 bases and J 3 bases, with 12 bases left between them. Germline V CDR1 and CDR2: LNHNV, YYDKDF (reference sequence). CDR3 amino acids: CATSRDTGFYEQYF. The CDR3 coding sequence is TGTGCCACCAGCAGGGACACCGGATTCTACGAGCAGTACTTC.

This clone was observed once. V usage is TRBV29-1 and J usage is TRBJ1-4; the D is unclear. Deletions cut 5 bases from V and 7 bases from J, with 14 bases between. Germline assignment: CDR1 SQVTM and CDR2 ANQGSEA. The CDR3 sequence is 13 residues long. CDR3 region: CSVLNLEGEKLFF. The CDR3 region has the DNA TGCAGCGTTTTAAATCTCGAGGGTGAAAAACTGTTTTTT.

For this clone: The junction and the germline gene differ at one end; a read error may be behind it. The chain recombines TRBV7-7 with TRBJ2-1; D not resolved. The CDR3 loop spans 13 amino acids. Germline values: CDR1 SSHAT, CDR2 FNYEAQ (reference sequence). DNA for the CDR3: TGTGCTAGCAGCTTTGGGGATACAATGATGCAGTTCTTC. Residues: CASSFGDTMMQFF.

As concerns this clone: The sample carries other DNA sequences with the same CDR3. The J gene is TRBJ2-7, the V gene TRBV18; 8 nucleotides match TRBD1. The CDR3 length is 15 residues. The ends lost 2 bases at V and 1 base at J; junction bases unmatched: 4. Germline assignment: CDR1 KGHSH and CDR2 LQKENI. CDR3 sequence (DNA): TGTGCCAGCTCACCAGGACAGGGCCTATCCTACGAGCAGTACTTC. Translating it yields CASSPGQGLSYEQYF.

This clone is a singleton in its sample. V is TRBV19 and J is TRBJ1-4; 10 bases line up with TRBD1. The CDR3 covers 14 residues. Germline CDR1 LNHDA, CDR2 SQIVND (reference sequence). V shed 6 bases, J shed 4 bases, and the junction held 2 bases outside the gene matches. CDR3 sequence reads: CASSGQGDNEKLFF. The CDR3 coding sequence is TGTGCCAGTAGCGGACAGGGGGATAATGAAAAACTGTTTTTT.

The gene calls are TRBV7-2 and TRBJ2-5, with TRBD1 as a possible D gene (5 bases). CDR3 size: 12 residues. The ends were cut back, 3 bases at V and 4 bases at J, with 6 bases in the middle. Looked up from germline, CDR1 is SGHTA and CDR2 is FQGNSA. CDR3: CASSFRAETQYF. The CDR3 DNA is TGTGCCAGCAGCTTCAGGGCAGAGACCCAGTACTTC.

This clone has only one observation. This chain joins TRBV5-5 and TRBJ2-1, with D maybe TRBD2 (6 bases). V shed 4 bases and J shed 4 bases, with 24 bases lying between them. Germline V CDR1 and CDR2: SGHKS, YYEKEE (reference sequence). This CDR3 spans 18 amino acids. The chain's CDR3 is CASSRDGRARENYNEQFF. CDR3 in DNA: TGTGCCAGCAGCCGGGACGGTAGAGCGCGGGAAAATTACAATGAGCAGTTCTTC.

The chain couples TRBV11-2 to TRBJ2-1; D not certain. V was cut by 5 bases and J by 4 bases, with 3 bases left in between. Looked up from germline, CDR1 is SGHAT and CDR2 is FQNNGV. The CDR3 sequence is 11 residues long. In nucleotides, the CDR3 is TGTGCCAGCAGCCAATACAATGAGCAGTTCTTC. Encoded protein: CASSQYNEQFF.

The chain recombines TRBV19 with TRBJ2-2, with D uncertain. The germline gives CDR1 LNHDA, CDR2 SQIVND (reference sequence). This CDR3 spans 18 amino acids. The germline V and J ends were trimmed by 11 bases and 1 base, with 26 bases remaining between them. The CDR3 is CAPRACEDPYRNTGELFF. CDR3 nucleotide sequence: TGTGCCCCCCGAGCGTGCGAGGACCCATACAGGAACACCGGGGAGCTGTTTTTT.

V usage is TRBV4-2 and J usage is TRBJ1-3, with TRBD1 as a possible D gene (5 bases). Trimming pared 0 bases from V and 9 bases from J, leaving 15 bases between. The germline gives CDR1 LGHNA, CDR2 YNFKEQ. The CDR3 contains 15 residues. The DNA of the CDR3 is TGTGCCAGCAGCCAAGAGGCAGGGACCGCGGGCACCATATATTTT. It specifies CASSQEAGTAGTIYF.

The CDR3, as DNA: TGTGCCAGCAGTTTGAACGGGGGCGATTCGGGCTACACCTTC. This codes for CASSLNGGDSGYTF. The chain joins TRBV28 to TRBJ1-2, with a weak D call TRBD1 (6 bases). The germline V and J ends were trimmed by 3 bases and 8 bases, with 16 bases remaining between them. Germline V gene lookup returns CDR1 MDHEN and CDR2 SYDVKM. The CDR3 runs to 14 residues.

This clone is a singleton in its sample. This chain joins TRBV3-1 (or the pseudogene TRBV3-2) and TRBJ2-2, with TRBD2 matching 9 bases. After removal of 6 bases from V and 7 bases from J, the junction contained 15 bases not matched to a gene. The germline CDR1 and CDR2 sequences are LGHDT and YNNKEL (reference sequence). The CDR3 contains 17 residues. In DNA form, the CDR3 reads TGTGCCAGCAGACGGATCCGGGCGGGAGGGATCGTCGGGGAGCTGTTTTTT. Residues: CASRRIRAGGIVGELFF.

In DNA, the CDR3 is TGTGCCAGCACCCCCCGTCGGACGGCAACCTACGAGCAGTACTTC. Protein product: CASTPRRTATYEQYF. This chain joins TRBV6-2 or TRBV6-3 and TRBJ2-7; D unclear. Looked up from germline, CDR1 is MNHEY and CDR2 is SVGEGT. CDR3 length: 15 amino acids. V lost 7 bases and J 2 bases, leaving 18 bases between the germline ends.

Concerning this clone itself: Its ends do not fully match the called genes, so a read error is possible. The V gene is TRBV7-7, the J gene TRBJ2-1, with D possibly TRBD2 on 6 matching bases. Germline V gives CDR1 SSHAT, CDR2 FNYEAQ (reference sequence). CDR3 length: 13 amino acids. The chain's CDR3 is CASSRDLYNEQFF. DNA of the CDR3: TGTGCTAGCAGCCGGGACTTATACAATGAGCAGTTCTTC. Complete variable domain (other parts from reference TRBV7-7 and TRBJ2-1): GAGVSQSPRYKVTKRGQDVTLRCDPISSHATLYWYQQALGQGPEFLTYFNYEAQPDKSGLPSDRFSAERPEGSISTLTIQRTEQRDSAMYRCASSRDLYNEQFFGPGTRLTVL.

This clone was observed a handful of times. The V gene is TRBV3-1 (or the pseudogene TRBV3-2), the J gene TRBJ2-2, with 13 bases lining up with TRBD2. Trimming removed 4 bases from V and 7 bases from J; junction bases left unmatched: 9. The CDR3 spans 17 residues. CDR1 and CDR2 from the germline V gene are LGHDT and YNNKEL (reference sequence). As DNA, the CDR3 is TGTGCCAGCAGCCGCACACTAGCGGGAGGGCAAGGCGGGGAGCTGTTTTTT. Residues: CASSRTLAGGQGGELFF.

This chain joins TRBV19 and TRBJ1-2; no reliable D call. Trimming took off 7 bases at V and 7 bases at J, with 19 bases between the two ends. This CDR3 contains 14 residues. From germline, CDR1 is LNHDA and CDR2 SQIVND (reference sequence). The CDR3 DNA reads TGTGCCAGTACCGCCGGACGGTTTTTAGGTGGCTACACCTTC. Translated: CASTAGRFLGGYTF.

The chain recombines TRBV6-6 with TRBJ2-7; 11 nucleotides agree with TRBD2. The CDR3 totals 14 residues. J was trimmed by 6 bases and V by 6 bases; bases with no gene match: 7. Germline CDR1 reads MNHNY; CDR2 reads SVGAGI (reference sequence). In DNA form, the CDR3 reads TGTGCCAGCAGCAAAACTAGCGGGAGTCTCGAGCAGTACTTC. As protein: CASSKTSGSLEQYF.

V usage is TRBV7-9 and J usage is TRBJ1-2; D ambiguous. The CDR3 is 13 residues long. Trimming took off 4 bases at V and 4 bases at J, with 10 bases between the two ends. Germline V gene lookup returns CDR1 SEHNR and CDR2 FQNEAQ (reference sequence). CDR3 region: CASSSPDGYGYTF. In DNA, the CDR3 is TGTGCCAGCAGCTCCCCGGATGGCTATGGCTACACCTTC.

The chain recombines TRBV28 with TRBJ1-1; D is possibly TRBD1 (5 bases). V was clipped by 5 bases and J by 11 bases, with 18 bases between them. Germline CDR1 is MDHEN and CDR2 is SYDVKM. This CDR3 region has 13 residues. Written as DNA, the CDR3 is TGTGCCAGCAGTAACACCAAGCCAGGGACCGCTTTCTTT. Residues: CASSNTKPGTAFF.